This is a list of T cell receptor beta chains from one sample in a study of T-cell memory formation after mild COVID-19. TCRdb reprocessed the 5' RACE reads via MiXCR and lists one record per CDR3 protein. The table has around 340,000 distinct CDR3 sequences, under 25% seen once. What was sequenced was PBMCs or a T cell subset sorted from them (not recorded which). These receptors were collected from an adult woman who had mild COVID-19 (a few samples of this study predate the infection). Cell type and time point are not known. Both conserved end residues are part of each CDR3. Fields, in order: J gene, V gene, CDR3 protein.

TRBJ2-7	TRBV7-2	CASSDIAGVYEQYF
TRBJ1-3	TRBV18	CASSPTGDLSGNTIYF
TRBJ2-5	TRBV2	CASKSALRGETQYF
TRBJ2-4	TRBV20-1	CSAPGLAKNIQYF
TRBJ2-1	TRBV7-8	CASSSLQGVVDEQFF
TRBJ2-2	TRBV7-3	CASSLTPDRANGELFF
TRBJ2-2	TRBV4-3	CASSQDRHRAGEGSLLTGELFF
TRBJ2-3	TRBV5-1	CASSLDGGGADTQYF
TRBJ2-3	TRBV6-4	CASSAWDGDTQYF
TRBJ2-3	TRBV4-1	CASSQDVAGGPADTQYF
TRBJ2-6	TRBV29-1	CSVRLAGANVLTF
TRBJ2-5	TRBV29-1	CSVLSGTETQYF
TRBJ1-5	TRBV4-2	CASSQESGQPQHF
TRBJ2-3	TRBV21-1	CASNPTDTQYF
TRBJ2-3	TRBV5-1	CASSLVFGSSGGSTDTQYF
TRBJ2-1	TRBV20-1	CSARVGRLYYEQFF
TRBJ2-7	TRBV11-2	CASSLNGGLYEQYF
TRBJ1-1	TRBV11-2	CASSLDGWKDRGFSEAFF
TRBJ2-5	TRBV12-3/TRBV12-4	CASRLGTGRMETQYF
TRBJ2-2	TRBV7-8	CASSSLAGAPTGELFF
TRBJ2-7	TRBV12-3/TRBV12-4	CASRPGGNYEQYF
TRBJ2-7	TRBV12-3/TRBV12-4	CASSFGTGGSYEQYF
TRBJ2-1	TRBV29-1	CSVSPFTDNEQFF
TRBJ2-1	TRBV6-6	CASSYGGGPNEQFF
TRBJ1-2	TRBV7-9	CAIPQGANYGYTF
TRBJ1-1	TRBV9	CASSVGLENTEAFF
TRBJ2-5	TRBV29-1	CSVVPEGETQYF
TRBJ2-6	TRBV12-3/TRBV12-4	CAIRSSGANVLTF
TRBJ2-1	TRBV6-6	CASSYSILYNEQFF
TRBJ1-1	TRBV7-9	CASSPPRANTEAFF
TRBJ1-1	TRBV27	CASTPGLSFTEAFF
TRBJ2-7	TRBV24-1	CATGVKGGYEQYF
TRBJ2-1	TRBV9	CASSARTGTYNEQFF
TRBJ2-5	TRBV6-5	CASSPGTDIYQETQYF
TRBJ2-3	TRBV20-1	CSARDRTSGGLYTDTQYF
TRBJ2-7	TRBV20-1	CSAAPDRDSYEQYF
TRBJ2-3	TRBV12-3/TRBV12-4	CASSLSGFADTQYF
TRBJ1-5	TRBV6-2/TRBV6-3	CASSHPRGPGNQPQHF
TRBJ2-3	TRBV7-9	CASSLVPRTDTQYF
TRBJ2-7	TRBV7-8	CASSPRETAYEQYF
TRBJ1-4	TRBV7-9	CASSLGQKGSNEKLFF
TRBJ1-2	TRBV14	CASSQDRRQYTF
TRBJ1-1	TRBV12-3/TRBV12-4	CASSPLLGQGNTEAFF
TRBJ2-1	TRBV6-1	CASSEFGGAYYNEQFF
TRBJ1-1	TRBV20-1	CSARDPGRNEAFF
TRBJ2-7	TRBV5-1	CASSPRDGEQYF
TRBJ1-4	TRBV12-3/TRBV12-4	CASSLGPGQPNEKLFF
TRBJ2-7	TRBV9	CASSSHSAGVDEQYF
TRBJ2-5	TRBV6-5	CASGPITWETQYF
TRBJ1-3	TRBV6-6	CASRETGGKFLLGNTIYF
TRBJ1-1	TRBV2	CASRSQRNTEAFF
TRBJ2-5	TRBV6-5	CASSRVGAGETQYF
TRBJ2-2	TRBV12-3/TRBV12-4	CASSPYGASTGELFF
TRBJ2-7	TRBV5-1	CASSLGLARAYEQYF
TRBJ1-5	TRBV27	CASSFGGPGQPQHF
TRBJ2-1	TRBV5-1	CASNPAGSSYNEQFF
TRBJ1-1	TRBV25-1	CASSEPYKNEAFF
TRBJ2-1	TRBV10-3	CAISDPERAGASYNEQFF
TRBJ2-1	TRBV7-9	CASSSRLANEQFF